This T cell receptor (beta chain) was identified during a study of T-cell reconstitution after alpha-beta-depleted transplantation in children (dated by TCRdb to 2016 to 2017). Describing the broader study: Using TCR repertoire profiling, the study quantitatively followed how T-cell immune reconstitution unfolded in children after TCRalphabeta/CD19-depleted allogeneic hematopoietic cell transplantation. Summary of the overall study and its limitations: In some patients, the high TCRbeta diversity seen at day 60 was put down to recipient T cells and intrathymic progenitors that had survived conditioning. Over the following months the frequencies of hyperexpanded clones went down, and after one year T-cell counts and TCRbeta diversity were mostly credited to newly produced T cells. The apparently early recovery of alphabetaT-cell counts about two months after transplant reportedly depended on only several hundred rapidly expanded clones that came from non-depleted graft cells.

Libraries were built with PCR. The data were produced on an Illumina HiSeq 2500. TCR library preparation used molecular barcoding, with unique molecular identifiers applied to normalize quantification of the TCRbeta repertoire. The public reads were quality trimmed at Q25 with fastp and then assembled into clones with MiXCR by TCRdb, keeping productive beta chains. Rows are unified per CDR3 protein, each entry keeping the most common DNA and genes. The sample contains around 29,000 distinct CDR3 sequences, about 6.3% of them found a single time. The top ten clones comprise 5.5% to 7% of the sample. Clipping removes 0 bases from V and 1 base from J, with 2 as the unmatched junction base count. According to the germline V gene, CDR1 reads SGHRS and CDR2 reads YFSETQ. The CDR3 runs 15 amino acids, cysteine and phenylalanine included. CDR3 DNA only is kept here, 45 bases in frame from base 1. The sample's treatment or condition, from its label and the paper: allogeneic hematopoietic cell transplantation with graft depleted of TCRalphabeta T cells and CD19 B cells. TCRalphabeta/CD19-depleted allogeneic hematopoietic cell grafts were given to the transplant recipients, all of whom were children.

This clonotype was seen many times. What antigen it recognizes has not been identified. Per-base qualities were not stored, and no clone one base away is much larger. The receptor chain draws on TRBV5-1 and TRBJ2-3; TRBD2 lines up with 7 middle nucleotides. The sequence was collected from a male patient aged 10 to 17 who had a stem cell transplant for acute myeloid leukemia, so the T cells may come from the graft donor. The input for sequencing was PBMCs, mostly from graft donor cells, taken 180 days after TCRalphabeta/CD19-depleted stem cell transplant. The bases are TGCGCCAGCAGCTTGGTGGCGGGGGGCACAGATACGCAGTATTTT. Translation gives CASSLVAGGTDTQYF.